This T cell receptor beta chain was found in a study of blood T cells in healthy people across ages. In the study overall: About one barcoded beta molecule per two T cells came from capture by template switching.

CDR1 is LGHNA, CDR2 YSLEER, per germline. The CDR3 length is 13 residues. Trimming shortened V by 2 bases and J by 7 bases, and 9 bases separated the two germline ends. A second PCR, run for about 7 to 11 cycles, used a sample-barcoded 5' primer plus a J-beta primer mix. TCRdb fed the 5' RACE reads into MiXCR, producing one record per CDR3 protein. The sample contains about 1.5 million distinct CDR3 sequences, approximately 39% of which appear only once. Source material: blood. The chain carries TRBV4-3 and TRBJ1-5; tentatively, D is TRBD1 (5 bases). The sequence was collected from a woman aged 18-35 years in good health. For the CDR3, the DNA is TGCGCCAGCAGCCAAACTCAGGGACAGCCCCAGCATTTT. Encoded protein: CASSQTQGQPQHF.